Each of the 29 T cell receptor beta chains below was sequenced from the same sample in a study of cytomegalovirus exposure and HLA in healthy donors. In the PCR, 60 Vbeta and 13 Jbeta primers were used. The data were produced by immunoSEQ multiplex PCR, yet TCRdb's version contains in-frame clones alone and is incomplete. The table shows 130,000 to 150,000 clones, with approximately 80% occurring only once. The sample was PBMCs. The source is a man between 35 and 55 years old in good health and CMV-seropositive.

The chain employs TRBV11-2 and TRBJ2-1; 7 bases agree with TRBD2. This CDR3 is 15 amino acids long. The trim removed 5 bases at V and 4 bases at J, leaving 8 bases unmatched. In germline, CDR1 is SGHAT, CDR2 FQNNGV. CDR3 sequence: CASSRSRDYYNEQFF. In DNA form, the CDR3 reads TGTGCCAGCAGCCGTAGCCGGGACTATTACAATGAGCAGTTCTTC.

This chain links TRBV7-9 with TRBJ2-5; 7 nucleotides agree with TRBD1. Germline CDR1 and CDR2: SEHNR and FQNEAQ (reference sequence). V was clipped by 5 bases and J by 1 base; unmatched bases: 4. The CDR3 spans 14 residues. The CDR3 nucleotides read TGTGCCAGCAGCCCGGGACAGATCCAAGAGACCCAGTACTTC. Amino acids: CASSPGQIQETQYF. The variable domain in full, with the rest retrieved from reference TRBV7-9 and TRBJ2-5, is DTGVSQNPRHKITKRGQNVTFRCDPISEHNRLYWYRQTLGQGPEFLTYFQNEAQLEKSRLLSDRFSAERPKGSFSTLEIQRTEQGDSAMYLCASSPGQIQETQYFGPGTRLLVL.

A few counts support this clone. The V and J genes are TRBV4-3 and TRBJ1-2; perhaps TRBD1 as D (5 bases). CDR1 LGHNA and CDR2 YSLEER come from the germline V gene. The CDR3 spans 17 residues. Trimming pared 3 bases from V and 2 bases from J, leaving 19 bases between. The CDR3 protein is CASSHRYQGWSNYGYTF. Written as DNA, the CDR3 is TGCGCCAGCAGCCACCGCTACCAGGGATGGTCGAACTATGGCTACACCTTC.

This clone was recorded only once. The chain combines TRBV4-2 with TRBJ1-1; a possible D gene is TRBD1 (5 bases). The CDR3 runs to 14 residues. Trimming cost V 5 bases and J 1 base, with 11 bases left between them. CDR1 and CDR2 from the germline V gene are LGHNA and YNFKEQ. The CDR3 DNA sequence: TGTGCCAGCAGCTGGGAGGGGAAGAACACTGAAGCTTTCTTT. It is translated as CASSWEGKNTEAFF.

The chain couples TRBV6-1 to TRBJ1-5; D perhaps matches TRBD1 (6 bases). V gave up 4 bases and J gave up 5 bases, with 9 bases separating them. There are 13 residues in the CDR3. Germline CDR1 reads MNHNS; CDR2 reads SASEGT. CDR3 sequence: CASSVYRDQPQHF. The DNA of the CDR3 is TGTGCCAGCAGTGTCTACAGGGATCAGCCCCAGCATTTT.

This chain's CDR3 is CASSSGRVGQCSYEQYF. DNA for the CDR3: TGTGCCAGCAGCAGTGGGCGAGTTGGACAGTGCTCCTACGAGCAGTACTTC. This sequence joins TRBV21-1 and TRBJ2-7; TRBD1, the D gene given by the table, was not confirmed from the DNA. TRBV21-1 is an annotated pseudogene. The CDR3 contains 17 residues.

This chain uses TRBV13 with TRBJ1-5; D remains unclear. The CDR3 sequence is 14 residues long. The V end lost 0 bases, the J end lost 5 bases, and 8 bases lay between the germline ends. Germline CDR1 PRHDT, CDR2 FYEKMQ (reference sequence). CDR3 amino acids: CASSLGVSDQPQHF. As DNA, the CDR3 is TGTGCCAGCAGCTTAGGTGTGTCGGATCAGCCCCAGCATTTT.

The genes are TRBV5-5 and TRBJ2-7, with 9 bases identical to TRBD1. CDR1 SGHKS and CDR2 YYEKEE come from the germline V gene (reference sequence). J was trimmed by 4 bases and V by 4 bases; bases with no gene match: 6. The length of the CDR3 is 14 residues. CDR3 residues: CASSIQGAWYEQYF. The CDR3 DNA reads TGTGCCAGCAGCATACAGGGGGCCTGGTACGAGCAGTACTTC.

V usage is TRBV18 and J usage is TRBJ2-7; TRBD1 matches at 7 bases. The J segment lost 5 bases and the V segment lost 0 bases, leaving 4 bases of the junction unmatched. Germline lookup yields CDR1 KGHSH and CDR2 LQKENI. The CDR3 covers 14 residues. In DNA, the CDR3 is TGTGCCAGCTCACCACCCCCAGGGGGAGACGAGCAGTACTTC. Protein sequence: CASSPPPGGDEQYF.

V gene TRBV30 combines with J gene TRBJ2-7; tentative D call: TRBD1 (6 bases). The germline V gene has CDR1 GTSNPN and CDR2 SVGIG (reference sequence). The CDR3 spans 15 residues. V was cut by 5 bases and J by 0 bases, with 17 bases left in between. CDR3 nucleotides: TGTGCCTGGGGCAGCCCGCAGGGGTTCTCCTACGAGCAGTACTTC. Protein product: CAWGSPQGFSYEQYF.

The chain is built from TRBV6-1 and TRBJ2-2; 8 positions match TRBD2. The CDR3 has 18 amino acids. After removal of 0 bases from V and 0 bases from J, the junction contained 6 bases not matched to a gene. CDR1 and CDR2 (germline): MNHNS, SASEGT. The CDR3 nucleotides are TGTGCCAGCAGTGAAGCGCTGGCGGGAGGAGCGAACACCGGGGAGCTGTTTTTT. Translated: CASSEALAGGANTGELFF.

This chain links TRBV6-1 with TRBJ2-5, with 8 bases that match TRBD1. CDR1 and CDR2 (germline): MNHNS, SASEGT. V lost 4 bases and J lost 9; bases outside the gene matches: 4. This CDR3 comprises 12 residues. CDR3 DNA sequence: TGTGCCAGCAGTGGCACAGGGGGATCCCAGTACTTC. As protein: CASSGTGGSQYF.

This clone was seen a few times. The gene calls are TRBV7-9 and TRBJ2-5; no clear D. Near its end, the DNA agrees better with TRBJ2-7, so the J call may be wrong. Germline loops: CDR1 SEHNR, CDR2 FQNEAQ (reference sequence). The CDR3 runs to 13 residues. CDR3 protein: CASSLSRSYEQYF. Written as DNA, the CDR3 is TGTGCCAGCAGCTTAAGCAGGTCGTACGAGCAGTACTTC.

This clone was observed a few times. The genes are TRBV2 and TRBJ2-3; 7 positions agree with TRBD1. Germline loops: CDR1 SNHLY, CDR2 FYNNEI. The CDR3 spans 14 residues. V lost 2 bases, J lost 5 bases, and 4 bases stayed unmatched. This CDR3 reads CASSEYGTEDTQYF. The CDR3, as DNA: TGTGCCAGCAGTGAATATGGGACAGAAGATACGCAGTATTTT.

The CDR3 here is CASGRLGQGATEAFF. The CDR3 nucleotides read TGTGCTAGTGGCCGCCTCGGACAGGGGGCAACTGAAGCTTTCTTT. This chain joins TRBV12-5 and TRBJ1-1, with 11 positions matching TRBD1. The CDR3 is made up of 15 amino acids. The J segment lost 5 bases and the V segment lost 6 bases, leaving 8 bases of the junction unmatched. Germline values: CDR1 LGHNT, CDR2 FRNRAP.

This CDR3 is CAISAGTSGGYNEQFF. As DNA, the CDR3 is TGTGCCATCAGCGCCGGGACTAGCGGGGGCTACAATGAGCAGTTCTTC. The chain couples TRBV10-3 to TRBJ2-1; TRBD2 matches at 14 bases. The trim removed 6 bases at V and 3 bases at J, leaving 4 bases unmatched. Germline lookup yields CDR1 ENHRY and CDR2 SYGVKD. CDR3 length equals 16 residues.

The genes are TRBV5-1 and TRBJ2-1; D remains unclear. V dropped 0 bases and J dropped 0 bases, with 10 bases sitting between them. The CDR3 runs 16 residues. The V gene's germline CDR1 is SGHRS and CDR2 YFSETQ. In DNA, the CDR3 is TGCGCCAGCAGCTTGGCAGCGAGATACTCCTACAATGAGCAGTTCTTC. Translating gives CASSLAARYSYNEQFF.

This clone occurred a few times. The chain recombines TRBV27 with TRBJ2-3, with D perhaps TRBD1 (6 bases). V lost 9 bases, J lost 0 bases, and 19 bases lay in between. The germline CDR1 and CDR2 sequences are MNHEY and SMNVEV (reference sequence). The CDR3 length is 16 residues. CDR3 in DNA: TGTGCCAGTTCGAACAGGGATTACCCTAGCACAGATACGCAGTATTTT. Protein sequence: CASSNRDYPSTDTQYF.

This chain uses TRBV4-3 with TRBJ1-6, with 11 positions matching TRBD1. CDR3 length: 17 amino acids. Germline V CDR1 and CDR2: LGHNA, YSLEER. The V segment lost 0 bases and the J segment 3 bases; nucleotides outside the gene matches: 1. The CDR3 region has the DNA TGCGCCAGCAGCCAAGACGGGACAGGGGGCTATAATTCACCCCTCCACTTT. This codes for CASSQDGTGGYNSPLHF.

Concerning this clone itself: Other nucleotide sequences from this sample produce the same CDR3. CDR3 nucleotide sequence: TGCGCCAGCAGCTTGGGCGGGGCCTCCTACAATGAGCAGTTCTTC. This gives the protein CASSLGGASYNEQFF. The rearrangement links TRBV5-1 to TRBJ2-1, with TRBD2 as a possible D gene (6 bases). This CDR3 has 15 amino acids. CDR1 and CDR2 from the germline V gene are SGHRS and YFSETQ. V was cut by 0 bases and J by 0 bases, with 7 bases left in between.

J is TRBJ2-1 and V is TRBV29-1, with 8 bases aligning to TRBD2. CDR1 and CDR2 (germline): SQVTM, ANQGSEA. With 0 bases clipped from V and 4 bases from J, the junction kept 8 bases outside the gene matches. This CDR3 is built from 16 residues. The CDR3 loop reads CSVEEGSGSNYNEQFF. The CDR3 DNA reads TGCAGCGTTGAAGAAGGAAGCGGGAGCAATTACAATGAGCAGTTCTTC.

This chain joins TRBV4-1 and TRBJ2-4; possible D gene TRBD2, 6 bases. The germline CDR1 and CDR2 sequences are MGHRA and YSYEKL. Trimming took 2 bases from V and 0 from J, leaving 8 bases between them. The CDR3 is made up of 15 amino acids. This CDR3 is CASSQRAGAKNIQYF. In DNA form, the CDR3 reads TGCGCCAGCAGCCAACGAGCGGGAGCCAAAAACATTCAGTACTTC.

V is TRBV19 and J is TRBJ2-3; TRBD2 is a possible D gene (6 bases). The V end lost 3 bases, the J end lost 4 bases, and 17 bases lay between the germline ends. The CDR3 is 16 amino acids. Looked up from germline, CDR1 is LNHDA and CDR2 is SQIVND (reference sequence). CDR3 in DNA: TGTGCCAGTAGTATCGATATCAGGGAGGTTGCAGATACGCAGTATTTT. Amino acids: CASSIDIREVADTQYF.

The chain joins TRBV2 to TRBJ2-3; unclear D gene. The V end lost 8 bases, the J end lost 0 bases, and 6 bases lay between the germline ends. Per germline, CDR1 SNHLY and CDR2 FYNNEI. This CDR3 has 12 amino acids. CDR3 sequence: CASVFSTDTQYF. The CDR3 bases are TGTGCCAGCGTCTTCAGCACAGATACGCAGTATTTT.

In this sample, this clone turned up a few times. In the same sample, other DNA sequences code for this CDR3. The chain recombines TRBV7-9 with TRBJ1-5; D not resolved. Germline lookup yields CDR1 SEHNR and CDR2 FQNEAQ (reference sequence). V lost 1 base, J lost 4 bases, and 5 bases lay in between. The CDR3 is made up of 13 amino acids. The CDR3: CASSLGQNQPQHF. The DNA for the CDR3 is TGTGCCAGCAGCTTAGGTCAAAATCAGCCCCAGCATTTT. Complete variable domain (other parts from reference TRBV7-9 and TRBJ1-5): DTGVSQNPRHKITKRGQNVTFRCDPISEHNRLYWYRQTLGQGPEFLTYFQNEAQLEKSRLLSDRFSAERPKGSFSTLEIQRTEQGDSAMYLCASSLGQNQPQHFGDGTRLSIL.

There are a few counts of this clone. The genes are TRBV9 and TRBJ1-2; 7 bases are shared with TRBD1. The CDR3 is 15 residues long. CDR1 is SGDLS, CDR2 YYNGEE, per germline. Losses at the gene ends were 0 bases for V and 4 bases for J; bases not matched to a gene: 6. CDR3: CASSVGAGGGYGYTF. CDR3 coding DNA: TGTGCCAGCAGCGTAGGTGCAGGGGGTGGCTATGGCTACACCTTC.

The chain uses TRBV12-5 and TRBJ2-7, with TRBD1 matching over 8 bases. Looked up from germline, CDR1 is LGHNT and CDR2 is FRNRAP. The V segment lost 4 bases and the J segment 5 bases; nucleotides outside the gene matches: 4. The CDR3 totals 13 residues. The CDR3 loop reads CASGSRGLDEQYF. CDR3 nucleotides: TGTGCTAGTGGTTCCAGGGGGCTTGACGAGCAGTACTTC.

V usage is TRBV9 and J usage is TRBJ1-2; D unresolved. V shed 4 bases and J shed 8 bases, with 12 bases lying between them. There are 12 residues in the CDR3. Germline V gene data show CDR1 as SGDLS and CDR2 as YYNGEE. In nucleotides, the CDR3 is TGTGCCAGCAGCTCCCTTAGCAAAGGCTACACCTTC. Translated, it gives CASSSLSKGYTF.

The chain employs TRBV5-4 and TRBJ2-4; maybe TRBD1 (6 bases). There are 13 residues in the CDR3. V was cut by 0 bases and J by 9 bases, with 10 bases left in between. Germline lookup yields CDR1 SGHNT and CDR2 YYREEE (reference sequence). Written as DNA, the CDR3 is TGTGCCAGCAGCTTGGACAGGGACGCCATTCAGTACTTC. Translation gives CASSLDRDAIQYF.